These 27 T cell receptor beta chains share one sample of origin, sequenced in a study of T cells in Graves' hyperthyroidism and ophthalmopathy. Amplification of TCR beta CDR3 regions was performed using RNA transcripts as template. First-round RT-PCR of the TCR CDR3 relied on the HTBI primer set. TCRdb fed the multiplex PCR reads into MiXCR, producing one record per CDR3 protein. The repertoire includes 360,000 or so distinct CDR3 sequences, about a sixth of them detected once, and 15% sits in the top ten. Sequencing used blood. These receptors came from a woman in her thirties or forties with Graves' ophthalmopathy.

V and J are TRBV11-2 and TRBJ2-5; 9 positions agree with TRBD1. Unmatched junction bases numbered 1, after V lost 4 bases and J lost 1 base. This CDR3 has 14 residues. The V gene's germline CDR1 is SGHAT and CDR2 FQNNGV. This CDR3 is CASSSTGGQETQYF. DNA of the CDR3: TGTGCCAGCAGCTCGACAGGGGGCCAAGAGACCCAGTACTTC.

At least ten counts were recorded for this clonotype. The J gene is TRBJ1-5, the V gene TRBV7-9; D is uncertain. The CDR3 covers 13 residues. Germline V gives CDR1 SEHNR, CDR2 FQNEAQ (reference sequence). V lost 0 bases and J lost 9, with 9 bases in between. CDR3 DNA: TGTGCCAGCAGCTTAGCGGGGTCGGGGCCCCAGCATTTT. Translating it yields CASSLAGSGPQHF.

This clonotype was counted at least ten times. The chain uses TRBV3-1 and TRBJ2-5, with D unclear. V shed 4 bases and J shed 1 base, with 4 bases lying between them. Germline lookup yields CDR1 LGHDT and CDR2 YNNKEL (reference sequence). The CDR3 consists of 12 residues. CDR3 nucleotides: TGTGCCAGCAGCCCATCCCAAGAGACCCAGTACTTC. This encodes CASSPSQETQYF.

This clonotype was found many times. The chain combines TRBV11-2 with TRBJ2-7; no clear D gene. CDR3 length equals 13 residues. From germline, CDR1 is SGHAT and CDR2 FQNNGV. V was cut by 0 bases and J by 10 bases, with 13 bases left in between. The chain's CDR3 is CASSLELRSGQYF. In DNA, the CDR3 is TGTGCCAGCAGCTTAGAATTGCGGTCAGGCCAGTACTTC.

This clonotype was detected ten times or more. The rearrangement joins TRBV7-3 to TRBJ1-2, with a weak D call TRBD1 (6 bases). This CDR3 has 12 residues. Trimming shortened V by 4 bases and J by 8 bases, and 11 bases separated the two germline ends. In germline, CDR1 is SGHTA, CDR2 FQGTGA. Written as DNA, the CDR3 is TGTGCCAGCAGCTCAGGGGAGGGCGGCTACACCTTC. It encodes CASSSGEGGYTF.

The chain uses TRBV7-8 and TRBJ1-6; no reliable D call. V gave up 0 bases and J gave up 0 bases, with 6 bases separating them. This CDR3 is built from 16 residues. Germline V gene lookup returns CDR1 SGHVS and CDR2 FQNEAQ. The CDR3 DNA sequence: TGTGCCAGCAGCTTAGCGGCCAGCTCCTATAATTCACCCCTCCACTTT. Translation: CASSLAASSYNSPLHF. The whole variable domain, remainder taken from reference TRBV7-8 and TRBJ1-6, is GAGVSQSPRYKVAKRGQDVALRCDPISGHVSLFWYQQALGQGPEFLTYFQNEAQLDKSGLPSDRFFAERPEGSVSTLKIQRTQQEDSAVYLCASSLAASSYNSPLHFGNGTRLTVT.

In this sample, this clonotype turned up many times. The V and J genes are TRBV28 and TRBJ1-2, with D possibly matching TRBD1 (5 bases). This CDR3 has 14 residues. Germline CDR1 reads MDHEN; CDR2 reads SYDVKM. Trimming removed 6 bases from V and 8 bases from J, with 19 bases in between. Here the CDR3 DNA reads TGTGCCAGCAGCTACAACCCAGGGTTGGGAGGCTACACCTTC. Protein sequence: CASSYNPGLGGYTF.

This clonotype was picked up many times. V gene TRBV12-3 or TRBV12-4 combines with J gene TRBJ2-7; TRBD2 matches at 12 bases. V lost 5 bases, J lost 7 bases, and 9 bases stayed unmatched. CDR3 length equals 15 residues. In nucleotides, the CDR3 is TGTGCCAGCAGTCAAATGACTAGCGGGAGTTATGAGCAGTACTTC. Translating it yields CASSQMTSGSYEQYF.

The V gene is TRBV29-1, the J gene TRBJ1-1, with 7 bases fitting TRBD1. Trimming removed 7 bases from V and 4 bases from J; junction bases left unmatched: 6. In germline, CDR1 is SQVTM, CDR2 ANQGSEA. This CDR3 spans 12 amino acids. The CDR3 DNA is TGCAGCGCTGACAGGGCGACCACTGAAGCTTTCTTT. This gives the protein CSADRATTEAFF.

This clonotype was detected ten times or more. V usage is TRBV2 and J usage is TRBJ2-1, with 9 bases identical to TRBD2. Germline V gene lookup returns CDR1 SNHLY and CDR2 FYNNEI. Unmatched junction bases numbered 5, after V lost 3 bases and J lost 8 bases. This CDR3 region has 14 residues. CDR3 in amino acids: CASSDFGLAHEQFF. In DNA form, the CDR3 reads TGTGCCAGCAGTGACTTTGGACTAGCGCATGAGCAGTTCTTC.

This clonotype occurred many times. This chain links TRBV12-3 or TRBV12-4 with TRBJ1-3; D is ambiguous. The CDR3 covers 15 residues. Trimming took 9 bases from V and 2 from J, leaving 17 bases between them. This CDR3 reads CASQFTGRAGNTIYF. DNA for the CDR3: TGTGCCAGTCAGTTTACGGGGAGAGCTGGAAACACCATATATTTT.

This clonotype was seen at least ten times. This chain links TRBV5-1 with TRBJ2-5; D not resolved. Germline V CDR1 and CDR2: SGHRS, YFSETQ. CDR3 length: 14 amino acids. V lost 1 base and J 1 base, leaving 8 bases between the germline ends. CDR3 region: CASSLLSIQETQYF. The CDR3 DNA sequence: TGCGCCAGCAGCTTGCTGTCTATCCAAGAGACCCAGTACTTC.

This clonotype was detected ten times or more. The rearrangement joins TRBV6-1 to TRBJ2-2; D ambiguous. Deletions cut 3 bases from V and 7 bases from J, with 12 bases between. This CDR3 contains 14 residues. CDR1 is MNHNS and CDR2 is SASEGT in the germline V gene. The CDR3 bases are TGTGCCAGCAGTGATTTCGCTTTCGGCGGGGAGCTGTTTTTT. Translation gives CASSDFAFGGELFF.

Ten or more counts support this clonotype. The CDR3 loop reads CASSIGWDQPQHF. CDR3 coding DNA: TGTGCCAGTAGTATAGGATGGGACCAGCCCCAGCATTTT. The genes are TRBV19 and TRBJ1-5; tentative D call: TRBD1 (5 bases). This CDR3 is 13 amino acids long. The V end lost 1 base, the J end lost 7 bases, and 8 bases lay between the germline ends. Germline V lookup: CDR1 LNHDA, CDR2 SQIVND (reference sequence).

This clonotype was counted ten times or more. V and J are TRBV9 and TRBJ2-7; 11 bases align to TRBD2. The CDR3 has 15 residues. V shed 3 bases and J 3 bases; nucleotides not matched to a gene: 5. Germline values: CDR1 SGDLS, CDR2 YYNGEE. The CDR3 nucleotides read TGTGCCAGCAGCGCCCTAGCGGGAGGTATCTACGAGCAGTACTTC. It specifies CASSALAGGIYEQYF.

This clonotype was detected ten times or more. The chain carries TRBV29-1 and TRBJ1-2; 11 bases are a match to TRBD1. V gave up 6 bases and J gave up 9 bases; unmatched junction bases: 6. Looked up from germline, CDR1 is SQVTM and CDR2 is ANQGSEA. The CDR3 contains 12 residues. DNA of the CDR3: TGCAGCGTCCCGGGACAGGGGGAAAGCTACACCTTC. Translating gives CSVPGQGESYTF.

This clonotype appeared many times. This sequence joins TRBV15 and TRBJ2-2, with a possible D match to TRBD1 (5 bases). The germline V gene encodes CDR1 LNHNV and CDR2 YYDKDF (reference sequence). V was trimmed by 0 bases and J by 5 bases, leaving 16 bases between them. CDR3 length equals 17 residues. As DNA, the CDR3 is TGTGCCACCAGCAGAGATCTTGGGGCGAGAGGAACCGGGGAGCTGTTTTTT. This translates into CATSRDLGARGTGELFF.

The table lists this clonotype with many counts. The rearrangement joins TRBV3-1 to TRBJ2-7, with D hard to call. This CDR3 region has 14 residues. The V end was cut by 1 base, the J end by 0 bases, with 7 bases between. The V gene's germline CDR1 is LGHDT and CDR2 YNNKEL (reference sequence). The CDR3 region is CASSQAAGSYEQYF. CDR3 DNA sequence: TGTGCCAGCAGCCAAGCTGCTGGCTCCTACGAGCAGTACTTC.

This clonotype occurred many times. The chain recombines TRBV7-6 with TRBJ2-7; D not resolved. Germline CDR1 and CDR2: SGHVS and FNYEAQ. V was clipped by 1 base and J by 2 bases, with 15 bases between them. CDR3 size: 16 residues. The CDR3 region has the DNA TGTGCCAGCAGCTTAGTGTCGAGCCAGGCCGCCTACGAGCAGTACTTC. This codes for CASSLVSSQAAYEQYF.

The chain is built from TRBV6-1 and TRBJ2-5, with 8 nucleotides matching TRBD1. Germline values: CDR1 MNHNS, CDR2 SASEGT. This CDR3 contains 14 residues. V shed 6 bases, J shed 1 base, and the junction held 4 bases outside the gene matches. The CDR3 region has the DNA TGTGCCAGCAGGGACAGGGTAGGCCAAGAGACCCAGTACTTC. Its protein product is CASRDRVGQETQYF.

The sample holds many counts of this clonotype. This sequence joins TRBV2 and TRBJ2-7, with a weak D call TRBD2 (5 bases). V was pared by 10 bases and J by 0 bases, with 10 bases between. This CDR3 spans 12 amino acids. Germline V gene data show CDR1 as SNHLY and CDR2 as FYNNEI. The CDR3, as DNA: TGTGCCACCCGACGGGACTCCTACGAGCAGTACTTC. This codes for CATRRDSYEQYF.

This clonotype was counted ten times or more. The V gene is TRBV30, the J gene TRBJ1-1; the D is unclear. Germline-derived CDR1 and CDR2 are GTSNPN and SVGIG (reference sequence). The CDR3 consists of 14 residues. Trimming shortened V by 3 bases and J by 0 bases, and 11 bases separated the two germline ends. CDR3 sequence (DNA): TGTGCCTGGAGGCGGGCGGATTTGAACACTGAAGCTTTCTTT. Translated, it gives CAWRRADLNTEAFF.

The V call is TRBV20-1, the J call TRBJ1-5; a possible D gene is TRBD1 (5 bases). Germline CDR1 is DFQATT and CDR2 is SNEGSKA (reference sequence). Trimming took 3 bases from V and 3 from J, leaving 12 bases between them. The CDR3 extends over 14 amino acids. The CDR3 here is CSASLGRINQPQHF. The CDR3 nucleotides are TGCAGTGCTAGTTTGGGACGGATCAATCAGCCCCAGCATTTT.

Many counts were recorded for this clonotype. The J gene is TRBJ2-2, the V gene TRBV5-1, with TRBD1 identical over 11 bases. The germline V gene has CDR1 SGHRS and CDR2 YFSETQ. J was trimmed by 6 bases and V by 3 bases; bases with no gene match: 7. The CDR3 sequence is 16 residues long. The CDR3 nucleotides are TGCGCCAGCAGCTACGCCGGGACAGGGGGGTCCGGGGAGCTGTTTTTT. As protein: CASSYAGTGGSGELFF.

This clonotype has at least ten counts. The V call is TRBV6-2 or TRBV6-3, the J call TRBJ1-5; D gene ambiguous. The CDR3 contains 13 residues. Germline lookup yields CDR1 MNHEY and CDR2 SVGEGT. The V and J ends lost 4 bases and 3 bases respectively, with 7 bases between them. CDR3 protein: CASSSDTNQPQHF. DNA of the CDR3: TGTGCCAGCAGTTCTGACACCAATCAGCCCCAGCATTTT.

This clonotype was observed many times. This chain uses TRBV12-3 or TRBV12-4 with TRBJ2-7; TRBD2 matches 8 bases. This CDR3 region has 14 residues. J was trimmed by 5 bases and V by 6 bases; bases with no gene match: 9. The CDR3 nucleotides are TGTGCCAGCAGCCGCGGGGGGAGGGGGAACGAGCAGTACTTC. This codes for CASSRGGRGNEQYF.

At least ten counts were recorded for this clonotype. The chain uses TRBV15 and TRBJ2-4, with 9 bases fitting TRBD1. Germline values: CDR1 LNHNV, CDR2 YYDKDF (reference sequence). The ends lost 0 bases at V and 3 bases at J; junction bases unmatched: 12. The CDR3 sequence is 19 residues long. The CDR3 loop reads CATSRENRGPFQGKNIQYF. The CDR3 coding sequence is TGTGCCACCAGCAGAGAAAACAGGGGGCCCTTTCAGGGCAAAAACATTCAGTACTTC.